These 25 T cell receptor beta chains came from one sample sequenced in a study of OX40 agonist ivuxolimab in advanced cancers. Profiled with immunoSEQ multiplex PCR; TCRdb holds only in-frame clones, not every one. The table lists fewer than 85,000 clones, roughly 81% of them singletons. Sequenced here: CD4+ or CD8+ T cells sorted from blood, sampled in a trial of the OX40 agonist ivuxolimab. All receptors come from an adult with an advanced solid tumor such as melanoma, head and neck, liver or kidney cancer.

CDR3: CASSLHRDRGVYEQYF. CDR3 sequence (DNA): TGTGCCAGCAGCTTGCACCGGGACAGGGGTGTCTACGAGCAGTACTTC. This chain uses TRBV7-8 with TRBJ2-7; 10 bases fit TRBD1. CDR3 length: 16 residues. Trimming took 3 bases from V and 3 from J; bases not matched to a gene: 8. The V gene's germline CDR1 is SGHVS and CDR2 FQNEAQ.

The chain uses TRBV4-2 and TRBJ2-7, with 7 bases matching TRBD1. Germline trimming cut 0 bases from V and 7 bases from J; bases unmatched to any gene: 3. Germline V gives CDR1 LGHNA, CDR2 YNFKEQ. The CDR3 is made up of 13 amino acids. Here the CDR3 reads CASSQDRGWEQYF. Written as DNA, the CDR3 is TGTGCCAGCAGCCAAGACAGGGGGTGGGAGCAGTACTTC.

V and J are TRBV6-5 and TRBJ2-2, with TRBD1 identical over 7 bases. Germline trimming cut 6 bases from V and 5 bases from J; bases unmatched to any gene: 9. The CDR3 contains 15 residues. Looked up from germline, CDR1 is MNHEY and CDR2 is SVGAGI. The CDR3 here is CASSRKGGSTGELFF. In nucleotides, the CDR3 is TGTGCCAGCAGCAGGAAAGGGGGCTCTACCGGGGAGCTGTTTTTT.

This rearrangement joins TRBV5-1 to TRBJ1-2; no firm D call. Per germline, CDR1 SGHRS and CDR2 YFSETQ. The CDR3 is made up of 12 amino acids. Trimming took off 1 base at V and 4 bases at J, with 5 bases between the two ends. The CDR3 loop is CASSLLGYGYTF. The CDR3 DNA reads TGCGCCAGCAGCTTGTTGGGCTATGGCTACACCTTC.

This clone was observed a few times. The CDR3 is CASSLSANQPQHF. CDR3 DNA: TGTGCCAGCAGTTTATCTGCTAATCAGCCCCAGCATTTT. This chain links TRBV27 with TRBJ1-5; D is undetermined. The V and J ends lost 0 bases and 4 bases respectively, with 4 bases between them. There are 13 residues in the CDR3. CDR1 and CDR2 (germline): MNHEY, SMNVEV (reference sequence).

This chain links TRBV18 with TRBJ1-2, with D hard to call. Germline V lookup: CDR1 KGHSH, CDR2 LQKENI. V gave up 2 bases and J gave up 4 bases, with 8 bases separating them. This CDR3 has 13 amino acids. Here the CDR3 DNA reads TGTGCCAGCTCACCAGCAGAAACCTATGGCTACACCTTC. Translated: CASSPAETYGYTF.

The V call is TRBV19, the J call TRBJ2-6, with D unclear. The CDR3 loop spans 18 amino acids. Germline CDR1 LNHDA, CDR2 SQIVND (reference sequence). V was cut by 2 bases and J by 0 bases, with 14 bases left in between. This chain's CDR3 is CASSIRSGRTSGANVLTF. CDR3 coding DNA: TGTGCCAGTAGTATAAGGTCTGGTCGGACCTCTGGGGCCAACGTCCTGACTTTC.

The V gene is TRBV20-1, the J gene TRBJ1-4; the D is unclear. Trimming took 7 bases from V and 7 from J, leaving 10 bases between them. The germline CDR1 and CDR2 sequences are DFQATT and SNEGSKA (reference sequence). This CDR3 contains 11 residues. CDR3 DNA: TGCAGTGTTCGGGTGGGTGAAAAACTGTTTTTT. Translation: CSVRVGEKLFF.

The CDR3 loop reads CASSLQGTGGIGELFF. The CDR3 DNA is TGTGCCAGCAGCTTACAAGGGACAGGGGGCATCGGGGAGCTGTTTTTT. The rearrangement uses TRBV7-2 and TRBJ2-2, with TRBD1 matching over 12 bases. The junction had 5 bases not matched to a gene; V was cut back by 2 bases and J by 7 bases. The CDR3 sequence is 16 residues long. Germline assignment: CDR1 SGHTA and CDR2 FQGNSA.

This sequence joins TRBV4-1 and TRBJ2-7; 8 bases match TRBD1. J was trimmed by 4 bases and V by 4 bases; bases with no gene match: 9. In germline, CDR1 is MGHRA, CDR2 YSYEKL. The CDR3 is 15 residues long. CDR3 nucleotides: TGCGCCAGCAGCCCCGGGACAGGTGATCGGTACGAGCAGTACTTC. It encodes CASSPGTGDRYEQYF.

The V gene is TRBV6-1, the J gene TRBJ2-2; D remains ambiguous. Trimming removed 2 bases at V and 7 bases at J, with 14 bases between. There are 15 residues in the CDR3. The germline gives CDR1 MNHNS, CDR2 SASEGT. The CDR3 region has the DNA TGTGCCAGCAGTGAATCCCCCAGAGAAGGCGGGGAGCTGTTTTTT. It codes for CASSESPREGGELFF.

The V gene is TRBV9, the J gene TRBJ2-7, with TRBD2 identical over 10 bases. The CDR3 extends over 18 amino acids. Per germline, CDR1 SGDLS and CDR2 YYNGEE. V gave up 0 bases and J gave up 2 bases; unmatched junction bases: 11. The CDR3 loop reads CASSVGPSGRSPPYEQYF. DNA for the CDR3: TGTGCCAGCAGCGTAGGGCCTAGCGGGAGATCCCCCCCCTACGAGCAGTACTTC.

The rearrangement uses TRBV18 and TRBJ2-2; 7 nucleotides align to TRBD1. CDR1 is KGHSH, CDR2 LQKENI, per germline. The CDR3 spans 14 residues. The V segment lost 6 bases and the J segment 4 bases; nucleotides outside the gene matches: 5. This CDR3 reads CASSPGQITGELFF. The CDR3 DNA is TGTGCCAGCTCCCCGGGACAGATCACCGGGGAGCTGTTTTTT.

The CDR3 DNA is TGCGCCAGCAGCTACTCGGGGACCCTCTACAATGAGCAGTTCTTC. Residues: CASSYSGTLYNEQFF. The V gene is TRBV5-1, the J gene TRBJ2-1, with D perhaps assigned TRBD1 or TRBD2 (5 bases each). There are 15 residues in the CDR3. Per germline, CDR1 SGHRS and CDR2 YFSETQ. With 3 bases removed from V and 3 bases from J, the gap between germline ends came to 13 bases. Full variable domain (missing parts from reference TRBV5-1 and TRBJ2-1): KAGVTQTPRYLIKTRGQQVTLSCSPISGHRSVSWYQQTPGQGLQFLFEYFSETQRNKGNFPGRFSGRQFSNSRSEMNVSTLELGDSALYLCASSYSGTLYNEQFFGPGTRLTVL.

The V and J genes are TRBV7-2 and TRBJ2-1; 10 nucleotides align to TRBD2. The trim removed 1 base at V and 9 bases at J, leaving 6 bases unmatched. CDR1 is SGHTA, CDR2 FQGNSA, per germline. This CDR3 is 15 amino acids long. The CDR3 here is CASSLVAGGRGEQFF. CDR3 nucleotide sequence: TGTGCCAGCAGCTTAGTAGCGGGGGGTCGCGGTGAGCAGTTCTTC.

The chain is built from TRBV10-3 and TRBJ1-1; D remains ambiguous. The CDR3 consists of 16 residues. V lost 3 bases and J 2 bases, leaving 16 bases between the germline ends. Germline loops: CDR1 ENHRY, CDR2 SYGVKD. The CDR3 sequence: CAISEPTGYSNTEAFF. The CDR3, as DNA: TGTGCCATCAGTGAACCGACGGGTTACAGTAACACTGAAGCTTTCTTT.

The sample holds one count of this clone. The rearrangement uses TRBV28 and TRBJ2-3; D is uncertain. V was pared by 6 bases and J by 7 bases, with 8 bases between. There are 11 residues in the CDR3. Germline loops: CDR1 MDHEN, CDR2 SYDVKM. The DNA for the CDR3 is TGTGCCAGCAGCCCGACAAATACGCAGTATTTT. Translating gives CASSPTNTQYF.

The chain combines TRBV5-1 with TRBJ2-7; D remains ambiguous. Germline V gives CDR1 SGHRS, CDR2 YFSETQ. The CDR3 is 13 residues long. Trimming stripped 0 bases from V and 4 bases from J, with 8 bases between. The CDR3 protein is CASSLGTIYEQYF. The CDR3 nucleotides are TGCGCCAGCAGCTTGGGCACAATATACGAGCAGTACTTC.

The chain carries TRBV5-1 and TRBJ1-5, with no clear D. From germline, CDR1 is SGHRS and CDR2 YFSETQ. V was pared by 1 base and J by 3 bases, with 14 bases between. This CDR3 has 16 residues. The CDR3 DNA sequence: TGCGCCAGCAGCTTGTTAGGGATTCGGGACAATCAGCCCCAGCATTTT. It encodes CASSLLGIRDNQPQHF.

The J gene is TRBJ2-1, the V gene TRBV5-1, with 11 bases lining up with TRBD2. CDR1 is SGHRS, CDR2 YFSETQ, per germline. V shed 4 bases, J shed 4 bases, and the junction held 4 bases outside the gene matches. This CDR3 spans 15 amino acids. The CDR3 region is CASSLGLAEYNEQFF. The CDR3 region has the DNA TGCGCCAGCAGCCTGGGACTAGCGGAGTACAATGAGCAGTTCTTC.

The chain couples TRBV4-1 to TRBJ1-5; possible D gene TRBD1, 5 bases. The germline V gene encodes CDR1 MGHRA and CDR2 YSYEKL. V gave up 0 bases and J gave up 3 bases, with 9 bases separating them. This CDR3 spans 15 amino acids. Written as DNA, the CDR3 is TGCGCCAGCAGCCAAGAGGTGGGGCTCAATCAGCCCCAGCATTTT. Amino acid sequence: CASSQEVGLNQPQHF.

Remarks on this clone: In the same sample, other DNA sequences code for this CDR3. The J gene is TRBJ2-1, the V gene TRBV7-9; D is possibly TRBD2 (6 bases). V lost 11 bases, J lost 1 base, and 9 bases lay in between. CDR1 and CDR2 from the germline V gene are SEHNR and FQNEAQ (reference sequence). The CDR3 has 12 residues. CDR3 residues: CAWGVSYNEQFF. The CDR3 DNA is TGTGCCTGGGGGGTTTCCTACAATGAGCAGTTCTTC.

This rearrangement joins TRBV5-8 to TRBJ1-1; D is perhaps TRBD1 (6 bases). Trimming cost V 0 bases and J 0 bases, with 15 bases left between them. Looked up from germline, CDR1 is SGHTS and CDR2 is YDEGEE. This CDR3 has 17 amino acids. CDR3 in amino acids: CASSLAQYRGLNTEAFF. In nucleotides, the CDR3 is TGTGCCAGCAGCTTGGCCCAATACCGGGGGCTGAACACTGAAGCTTTCTTT.

The rearrangement links TRBV28 to TRBJ2-1, with a tentative D call TRBD1 (5 bases). Between the trimmed V and J ends, which lost 6 bases and 8 bases, there was a span of 20 bases. The CDR3 is 15 residues long. The germline V gene has CDR1 MDHEN and CDR2 SYDVKM. CDR3 coding DNA: TGTGCCAGCAGCAAATGGGGCATTTCGTTTGATGAGCAGTTCTTC. Amino acids: CASSKWGISFDEQFF.

This clone appeared once. This chain uses TRBV7-9 with TRBJ1-3, with D unclear. The ends were cut back, 1 base at V and 4 bases at J, with 8 bases in the middle. Germline lookup yields CDR1 SEHNR and CDR2 FQNEAQ (reference sequence). The CDR3 has 14 residues. The CDR3 loop reads CASSLGTGGNTIYF. The CDR3 nucleotides are TGTGCCAGCAGCTTAGGGACGGGAGGAAACACCATATATTTT.